This record covers a single T cell receptor beta chain. Its antigen is as yet unknown. Its ends do not fully match the called genes, so a read error is possible. This entry is derived from a study of cytomegalovirus exposure and HLA in healthy donors. Study-wide results and caveats: Several of the most significant clusters appeared linked to common viral pathogens, based on a later analysis.

The PCR contained 60 Vbeta and 13 Jbeta primers. Libraries were prepared by immunoSEQ multiplex PCR; TCRdb keeps only in-frame clonotypes and omits some of them. The repertoire holds 99,000 or so clones, with over 60% as singletons. Sequenced sample: PBMCs. This sequence was found in a man between 60 and 75 years old in good health and CMV-seropositive.

CDR3 sequence reads: CASTYQFSYEQYF. The CDR3 DNA reads TGTGCCAGCACTTACCAGTTTTCCTACGAGCAGTACTTC. The rearrangement uses TRBV6-6 and TRBJ2-7; no clear D gene. CDR3 length: 13 residues. Germline V gene data show CDR1 as MNHNY and CDR2 as SVGAGI (reference sequence).